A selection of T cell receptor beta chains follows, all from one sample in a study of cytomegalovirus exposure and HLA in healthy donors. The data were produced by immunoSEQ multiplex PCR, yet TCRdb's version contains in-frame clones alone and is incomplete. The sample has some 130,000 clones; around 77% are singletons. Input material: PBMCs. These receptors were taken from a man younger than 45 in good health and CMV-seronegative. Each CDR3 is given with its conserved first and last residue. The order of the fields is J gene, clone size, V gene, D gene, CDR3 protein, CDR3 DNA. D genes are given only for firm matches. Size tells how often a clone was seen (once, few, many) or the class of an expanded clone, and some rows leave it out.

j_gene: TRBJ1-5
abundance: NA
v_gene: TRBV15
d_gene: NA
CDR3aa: CATSRDYYSNQPQHF
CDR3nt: TGTGCCACCAGCAGAGACTACTATAGCAATCAGCCCCAGCATTTT

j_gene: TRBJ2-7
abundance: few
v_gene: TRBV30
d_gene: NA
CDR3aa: CAWSVRGLLPEQYF
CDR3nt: TGTGCCTGGAGTGTACGGGGTCTCCTCCCCGAGCAGTACTTC

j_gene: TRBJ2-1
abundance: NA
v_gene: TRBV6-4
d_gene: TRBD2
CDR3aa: CASSDSGSGSYNEQFF
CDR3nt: TGTGCCAGCAGTGACTCTGGTAGCGGGTCCTACAATGAGCAGTTCTTC

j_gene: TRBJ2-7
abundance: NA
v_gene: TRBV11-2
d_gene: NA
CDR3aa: CASSASSYEQYF
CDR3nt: TGTGCCAGCAGCGCGAGCTCCTACGAGCAGTACTTC

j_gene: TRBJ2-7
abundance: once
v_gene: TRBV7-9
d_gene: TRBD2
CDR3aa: CASSSGPGLAPYEQYF
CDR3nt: TGTGCCAGCAGCTCCGGACCGGGACTAGCGCCCTACGAGCAGTACTTC

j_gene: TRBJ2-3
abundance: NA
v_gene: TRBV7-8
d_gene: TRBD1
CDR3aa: CASSLRILAGGITDTQYF
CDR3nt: TGTGCCAGCAGCTTAAGGATTCTGGCAGGGGGCATCACAGATACGCAGTATTTT

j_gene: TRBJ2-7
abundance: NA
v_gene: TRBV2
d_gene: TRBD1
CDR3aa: CASSETGDRGSYEQYF
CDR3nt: TGTGCCAGCAGTGAAACCGGGGACAGGGGATCGTACGAGCAGTACTTC

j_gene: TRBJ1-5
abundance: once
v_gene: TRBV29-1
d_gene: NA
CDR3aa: CSVVVLGGEPQHF
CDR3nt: TGCAGCGTTGTGGTTTTAGGAGGGGAGCCCCAGCATTTT

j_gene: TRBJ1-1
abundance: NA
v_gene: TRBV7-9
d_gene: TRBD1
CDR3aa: CASSSQGARAFF
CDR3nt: TGTGCCAGCAGCTCTCAGGGGGCGCGTGCTTTCTTT

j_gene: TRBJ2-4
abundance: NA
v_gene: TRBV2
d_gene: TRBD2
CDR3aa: CASSEDGTSGIQYF
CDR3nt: TGTGCCAGCAGTGAGGACGGGACTAGCGGCATTCAGTACTTC

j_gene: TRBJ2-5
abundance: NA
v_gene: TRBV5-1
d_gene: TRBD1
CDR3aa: CASSLGGTGGQETQYF
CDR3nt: TGCGCCAGCAGCTTGGGGGGGACAGGGGGCCAAGAGACCCAGTACTTC

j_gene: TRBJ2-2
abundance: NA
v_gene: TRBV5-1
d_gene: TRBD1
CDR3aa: CASRQGTGITGELFF
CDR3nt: TGCGCCAGCAGGCAAGGGACAGGGATCACCGGGGAGCTGTTTTTT

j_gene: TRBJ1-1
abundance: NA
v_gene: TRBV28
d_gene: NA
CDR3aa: CASRSPMGPAEAFF
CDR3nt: TGTGCCAGCAGGTCCCCCATGGGGCCCGCTGAAGCTTTCTTT

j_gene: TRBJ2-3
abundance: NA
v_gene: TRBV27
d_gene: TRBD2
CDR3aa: CASSPQGLAGADTQYF
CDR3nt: TGTGCCAGCAGTCCTCAGGGACTAGCGGGAGCAGATACGCAGTATTTT

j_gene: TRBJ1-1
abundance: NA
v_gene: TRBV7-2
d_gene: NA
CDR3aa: CASSPWGLMNTEAFF
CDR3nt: TGTGCCAGCAGCCCCTGGGGACTCATGAACACTGAAGCTTTCTTT

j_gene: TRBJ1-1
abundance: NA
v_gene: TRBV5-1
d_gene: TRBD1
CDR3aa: CASSQTGVSEAFF
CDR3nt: TGCGCCAGCAGCCAAACAGGGGTTTCTGAAGCTTTCTTT

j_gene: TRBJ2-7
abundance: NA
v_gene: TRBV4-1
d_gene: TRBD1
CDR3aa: CASSLGQGLRDEQYF
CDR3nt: TGCGCCAGCAGCCTGGGACAGGGTTTAAGGGACGAGCAGTACTTC

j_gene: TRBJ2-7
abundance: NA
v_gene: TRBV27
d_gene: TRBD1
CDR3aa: CASSWDRDVSEQYF
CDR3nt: TGTGCCAGCAGTTGGGACAGGGATGTCTCCGAGCAGTACTTC

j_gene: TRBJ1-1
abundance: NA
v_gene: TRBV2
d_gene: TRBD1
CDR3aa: CASSNPGTENTEAFF
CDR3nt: TGTGCCAGCAGTAACCCCGGGACAGAGAACACTGAAGCTTTCTTT

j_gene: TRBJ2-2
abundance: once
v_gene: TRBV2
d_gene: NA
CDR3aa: CASTFTGELFF
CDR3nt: TGTGCCAGCACCTTCACCGGGGAGCTGTTTTTT

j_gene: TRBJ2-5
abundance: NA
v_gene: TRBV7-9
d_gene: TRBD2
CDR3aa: CASSLALYSSGLQETQYF
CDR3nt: TGTGCCAGCAGCTTAGCGCTCTACTCTAGCGGCCTACAAGAGACCCAGTACTTC

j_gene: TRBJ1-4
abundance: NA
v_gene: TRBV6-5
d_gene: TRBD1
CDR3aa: CASSPGQYNEKLFF
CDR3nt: TGTGCCAGCAGCCCGGGACAGTATAATGAAAAACTGTTTTTT

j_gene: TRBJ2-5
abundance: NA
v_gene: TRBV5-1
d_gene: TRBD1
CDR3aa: CASSVRDRSETQYF
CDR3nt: TGCGCCAGCAGCGTGAGGGACAGGTCGGAGACCCAGTACTTC

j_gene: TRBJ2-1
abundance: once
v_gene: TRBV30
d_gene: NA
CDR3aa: CAWSVGGPQFF
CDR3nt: TGTGCCTGGTCGGTAGGGGGACCGCAGTTCTTC

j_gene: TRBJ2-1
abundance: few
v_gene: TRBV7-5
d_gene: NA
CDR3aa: CARRLTGERDNEQFF
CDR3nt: TGTGCCAGAAGATTAACAGGGGAAAGGGACAATGAGCAGTTCTTC

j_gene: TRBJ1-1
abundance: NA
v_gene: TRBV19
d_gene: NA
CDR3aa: CASKSSGGATEAFF
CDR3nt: TGTGCCAGTAAATCTTCGGGGGGGGCCACTGAAGCTTTCTTT

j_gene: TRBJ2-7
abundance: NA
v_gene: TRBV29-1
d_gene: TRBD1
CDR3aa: CSVEGGQGAPGQYF
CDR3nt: TGCAGCGTTGAAGGGGGACAGGGGGCGCCCGGGCAGTACTTC

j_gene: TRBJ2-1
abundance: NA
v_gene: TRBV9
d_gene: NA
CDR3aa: CASSVAGAIYNEQFF
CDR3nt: TGTGCCAGCAGCGTAGCGGGAGCGATCTACAATGAGCAGTTCTTC

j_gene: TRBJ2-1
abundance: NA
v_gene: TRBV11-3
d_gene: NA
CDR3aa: CASSLDQGDNEQFF
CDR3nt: TGTGCCAGCAGCTTAGATCAGGGCGACAATGAGCAGTTCTTC

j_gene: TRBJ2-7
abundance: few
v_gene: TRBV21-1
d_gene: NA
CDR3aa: CASSKGDTYTYEQYF
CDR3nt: TGTGCCAGCAGCAAAGGGGACACCTACACCTACGAGCAGTACTTC

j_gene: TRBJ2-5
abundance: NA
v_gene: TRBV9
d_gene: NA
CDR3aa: CASSVEGWAGRETQYF
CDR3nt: TGTGCCAGCAGCGTAGAGGGTTGGGCAGGGAGGGAGACCCAGTACTTC

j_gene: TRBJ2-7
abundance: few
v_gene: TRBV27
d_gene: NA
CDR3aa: CASSFQAGRYHEQYF
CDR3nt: TGTGCCAGCAGTTTTCAGGCCGGCAGGTACCACGAGCAGTACTTC

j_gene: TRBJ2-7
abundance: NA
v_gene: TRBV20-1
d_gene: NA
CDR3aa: CSAKPSYEQYF
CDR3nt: TGCAGTGCTAAACCGAGCTACGAGCAGTACTTC

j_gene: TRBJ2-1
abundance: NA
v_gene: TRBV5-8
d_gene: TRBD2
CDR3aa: CASSLFLGEGTVYNEQFF
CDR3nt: TGTGCCAGCAGCTTGTTCTTGGGGGAGGGGACGGTCTACAATGAGCAGTTCTTC

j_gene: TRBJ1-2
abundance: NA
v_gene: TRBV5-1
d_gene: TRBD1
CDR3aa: CASSLTTGTGANYGYTF
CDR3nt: TGCGCCAGCAGCTTGACCACCGGGACAGGAGCTAACTATGGCTACACCTTC

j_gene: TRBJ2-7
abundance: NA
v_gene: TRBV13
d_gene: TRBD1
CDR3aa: CASSLFSRGLMAGDEQYF
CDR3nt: TGTGCCAGCAGCTTATTTTCCAGGGGGCTAATGGCAGGAGACGAGCAGTACTTC

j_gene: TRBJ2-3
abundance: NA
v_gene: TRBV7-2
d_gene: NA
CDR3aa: CASSLNTSPDTQYF
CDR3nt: TGTGCCAGCAGCTTAAACACTAGCCCAGATACGCAGTATTTT

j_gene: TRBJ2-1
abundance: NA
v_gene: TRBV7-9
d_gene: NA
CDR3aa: CASSPMEGGVNEQFF
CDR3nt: TGTGCCAGCAGCCCCATGGAAGGGGGGGTCAATGAGCAGTTCTTC

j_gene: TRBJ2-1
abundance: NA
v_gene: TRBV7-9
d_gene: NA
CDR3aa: CASSRPGLYNEQFF
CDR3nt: TGTGCCAGCAGCCGGCCGGGACTGTACAATGAGCAGTTCTTC

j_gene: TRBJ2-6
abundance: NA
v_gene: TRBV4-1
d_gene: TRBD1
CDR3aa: CASSQDQARGPGANVLTF
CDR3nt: TGCGCCAGCAGCCAAGATCAGGCCAGGGGGCCTGGGGCCAACGTCCTGACTTTC

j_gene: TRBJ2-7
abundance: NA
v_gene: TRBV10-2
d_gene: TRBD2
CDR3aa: CASSQPGLAGGGYEQYF
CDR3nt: TGCGCCAGCAGTCAACCGGGACTAGCGGGAGGTGGGTACGAGCAGTACTTC

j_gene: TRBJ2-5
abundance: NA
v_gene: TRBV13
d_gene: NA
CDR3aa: CASSSGITQETQYF
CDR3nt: TGTGCCAGCAGCTCCGGGATCACCCAAGAGACCCAGTACTTC